Following are 2 T cell receptor beta chains from one sample sequenced in a study of blood T cell repertoires in COVID-19. Profiling relied on immunoSEQ multiplex PCR, and the TCRdb table lists in-frame clones only, not all of them. The repertoire includes about 130,000 clones, around 86% of them detected once, and 5% to 7.5% sits in the top ten. What was sequenced was peripheral blood. The receptor set was obtained from an elderly man with active or convalescent COVID-19.

This clone was observed once. This chain uses TRBV19 with TRBJ2-7, with 7 bases aligning to TRBD1. Germline V CDR1 and CDR2: LNHDA, SQIVND (reference sequence). With V trimmed by 10 bases and J by 2 bases, 2 bases remained unmatched. The CDR3 length is 11 residues. CDR3 DNA sequence: TGTGCCACCGGACAGGCCTACGAGCAGTACTTC. Its translation: CATGQAYEQYF.

The CDR3 DNA reads TGTGCCAGCAGCGTAGACAGGGGGTCCTACAATGAGCAGTTCTTC. Amino acid sequence: CASSVDRGSYNEQFF. The rearrangement links TRBV9 to TRBJ2-1; 8 bases align to TRBD1. J gave up 1 base and V 0 bases, and 0 bases lay outside the gene matches. This CDR3 has 15 amino acids. Germline CDR1 SGDLS, CDR2 YYNGEE. The full variable domain, its missing parts supplied by reference TRBV9 and TRBJ2-1, is DSGVTQTPKHLITATGQRVTLRCSPRSGDLSVYWYQQSLDQGLQFLIQYYNGEERAKGNILERFSAQQFPDLHSELNLSSLELGDSALYFCASSVDRGSYNEQFFGPGTRLTVL.